This T cell receptor beta chain comes out of a study of shared clonotypes between healthy human individuals. V was clipped by 8 bases and J by 3 bases, with 25 bases between them. Germline CDR1 and CDR2: MDHEN and SYDVKM. The CDR3 is made up of 18 amino acids. Notes on the study in general: Relative to their counterparts shared across all four donors, non-shared clonotypes exhibited diminished generation probabilities.

As for this clone: Its antigen is still unknown.

TCRdb's table, derived via immunoSEQ multiplex PCR, lists solely in-frame clones and lacks some. The sample yields about 1.1 million clones, approximately 78% seen once. Sequencing used memory CD4+ T cells from PBMCs. Subset described: CD45RA-negative fraction. The receptor was derived from a young man in good health. Some clones in this sample may be carry-over from other donors' samples. V and J are TRBV28 and TRBJ2-2; D could derive from TRBD1 or TRBD2 (5 bases each). For the CDR3, the DNA is TGTGCCAGCTCAAATTGGGACCGTTTTCGGATGGACACCGGGGAGCTGTTTTTT. It specifies CASSNWDRFRMDTGELFF.